This T cell receptor beta chain came from a study of cytomegalovirus exposure and HLA in healthy donors (dated by TCRdb to the late 2010s). With regard to the full study: A later analysis indicated that the 130 or so validation repertoires were generated on the platform also employed for the 666 repertoires of the first cohort. In addition to the first cohort of roughly 670 subjects, a separate validation cohort of 120 different subjects was used. The aim of the study was to test whether cataloging public T cell receptors could identify signatures of past pathogen exposure. High-throughput TCR immunosequencing, statistical association of individual TCRs with disease status, and machine learning were combined to predict cytomegalovirus infection status.

The paper's findings and limits, for the study overall: The study listed 150 to 200 TCR beta chains as associated with cytomegalovirus. A later analysis found that TCRs clustered in the first cohort also tended to co-occur in the 120 or so validation repertoires, with approximately 95% of cluster scores above 0. Cytomegalovirus status was reported to be diagnosed by the classifier with high specificity and sensitivity in both the original and validation cohorts. The validation cohort had no HLA typing available for a later analysis, so co-occurrence within that cohort was assessed over all 130 or so repertoires. In vitro tests confirmed that three of the cytomegalovirus-associated TCR beta chains recognize cytomegalovirus antigens. The authors suggested that the approach could potentially be extended to other disease states and immunological phenotypes. While some public TCRs were present in many individuals, most TCR sequences turned up only very rarely across donors.

Notes on this clone: This clone's antigen is unknown. No much larger clone exists at a distance of one base, and base qualities are not known.

Library prep was done by the immunoSEQ multiplex PCR assay. The original pipeline was this. A statistical classification framework was built to diagnose cytomegalovirus status from the catalog of TCR beta chain sequences. TCRdb took this table from immuneACCESS and kept in-frame rearrangements with V and J called. Such tables lack part of the clones; where checked against another copy, unresolved V genes explain under half of the gap, and the rest is unexplained. From that table come the V and J calls and clone size; the DNA was used to work out D and trimming. Across this sample there are about 84,000 clones, with approximately 91% seen only once. The ten largest clones represent 2% to 2.5% of the sample. Donors formed part of the validation cohort, which comprised about 120 subjects and was distinct from the first cohort of under 800 subjects. The V end gives up 4 bases and the J end 0 bases, leaving 10 bases in the junction not matched to a gene. The CDR3 runs 18 amino acids, cysteine and phenylalanine included. The only DNA kept is the CDR3, 54 bases in frame from the first base. According to the germline V gene, CDR1 reads SGHRS and CDR2 reads YFSETQ.

The TCR sequence derives from a man aged 30 to 39 in good health and CMV-seronegative. Sequenced input: PBMCs. Recombination connected TRBV5-1 to TRBJ2-3, and 11 junctional nucleotides match TRBD2. The CDR3 corresponds to CASSHLGTSGASTDTQYF. The DNA is TGCGCCAGCAGCCACCTAGGGACTAGCGGAGCCAGCACAGATACGCAGTATTTT.